Following are 26 T cell receptor beta chains from one sample sequenced in a study of blood T cell repertoires in COVID-19. Sequencing used immunoSEQ multiplex PCR; TCRdb keeps in-frame clones, though not all of them. The sample holds roughly 250,000 clones; 88% are singletons and the top ten take 0.65% to 0.9%. Sequenced material: peripheral blood. The receptors were sampled from a woman in her twenties or thirties with acute or convalescent COVID-19.

The CDR3 DNA reads TGTGCCAGCAGCTTGTTGGGGACAGCTTACGAGCAGTACTTC. Amino acids: CASSLLGTAYEQYF. The chain recombines TRBV5-6 with TRBJ2-7, with 7 bases aligning to TRBD1. The CDR3 has 14 residues. CDR1 is SGHDT and CDR2 is YYEEEE in the germline V gene. The V segment lost 1 base and the J segment 4 bases; nucleotides outside the gene matches: 5.

DNA for the CDR3: TGTGCCAGCAGTTTATATTTCGGGACAGGGGAGCAGCCCCAGCATTTT. Protein product: CASSLYFGTGEQPQHF. The gene calls are TRBV27 and TRBJ1-5, with TRBD1 matching over 10 bases. CDR3 size: 16 residues. V dropped 1 base and J dropped 7; count of bases not matched to a gene: 7. From germline, CDR1 is MNHEY and CDR2 SMNVEV (reference sequence).

The chain is built from TRBV27 and TRBJ2-7, with a possible D match to TRBD1 (5 bases). This CDR3 region has 14 residues. V was cut by 2 bases and J by 2 bases, with 10 bases left in between. Germline V gene data show CDR1 as MNHEY and CDR2 as SMNVEV (reference sequence). The DNA for the CDR3 is TGTGCCAGCAGTTTAAACAGGAGCCCCTACGAGCAGTACTTC. This gives the protein CASSLNRSPYEQYF.

The J gene is TRBJ1-3, the V gene TRBV9, with D unresolved. V was trimmed by 4 bases and J by 0 bases, leaving 8 bases between them. CDR3 length: 14 residues. CDR1 SGDLS and CDR2 YYNGEE come from the germline V gene. In nucleotides, the CDR3 is TGTGCCAGCAGCCAAAGTAGCTCTGGAAACACCATATATTTT. Protein: CASSQSSSGNTIYF.

V is TRBV11-2 and J is TRBJ2-5; TRBD2 aligns across 14 bases. CDR1 and CDR2 (germline): SGHAT, FQNNGV. J was trimmed by 5 bases and V by 1 base; bases with no gene match: 3. The CDR3 length is 16 residues. The CDR3 region has the DNA TGTGCCAGCAGCTTAGTGACTAGCGGGAGGGCTGAGACCCAGTACTTC. Amino acids: CASSLVTSGRAETQYF.

The gene calls are TRBV5-5 and TRBJ2-3, with 9 bases that match TRBD1. This CDR3 has 16 residues. The V gene's germline CDR1 is SGHKS and CDR2 YYEKEE (reference sequence). The ends lost 0 bases at V and 2 bases at J; junction bases unmatched: 4. The CDR3 sequence: CASSLDRGQLTDTQYF. The CDR3 bases are TGTGCCAGCAGCTTGGACAGGGGGCAGCTCACAGATACGCAGTATTTT.

V gene TRBV24-1 combines with J gene TRBJ1-4; D call uncertain. Germline V gives CDR1 KGHDR, CDR2 SFDVKD. V dropped 3 bases and J dropped 4 bases, with 8 bases sitting between them. The CDR3 sequence is 14 residues long. CDR3 DNA: TGTGCCACCAGTGATACGGGATATAATGAAAAACTGTTTTTT. Translating gives CATSDTGYNEKLFF.

CDR3 in DNA: TGTGCCAGCAGCTTAGAGCCAGGGCAAAGAAATTCACCCCTCCACTTT. Protein: CASSLEPGQRNSPLHF. The chain combines TRBV13 with TRBJ1-6, with D possibly being TRBD1 (5 bases). The CDR3 sequence is 16 residues long. With 1 base removed from V and 7 bases from J, the gap between germline ends came to 14 bases. Germline CDR1 PRHDT, CDR2 FYEKMQ (reference sequence).

The table lists this clone with a few counts. This chain uses TRBV19 with TRBJ1-3, with D perhaps TRBD1 (6 bases). Germline V gene sequence: CDR1 LNHDA, CDR2 SQIVND (reference sequence). V lost 4 bases and J 4 bases, leaving 26 bases between the germline ends. The CDR3 totals 19 residues. CDR3 coding DNA: TGTGCCAGTAGTAGCCGACGAAGGAATCGAGGGGGATCCGGAAACACCATATATTTT. Its protein product is CASSSRRRNRGGSGNTIYF.

The chain uses TRBV27 and TRBJ1-2; D perhaps matches TRBD1 (5 bases). This CDR3 has 14 amino acids. Trimming removed 7 bases at V and 5 bases at J, with 17 bases between. The V gene's germline CDR1 is MNHEY and CDR2 SMNVEV (reference sequence). The CDR3 nucleotides are TGTGCCAGCAAGGACTTTGGGGGGGTATATGGCTACACCTTC. Translating gives CASKDFGGVYGYTF.

The chain joins TRBV9 to TRBJ2-5; possibly TRBD1 for D (5 bases). Germline V lookup: CDR1 SGDLS, CDR2 YYNGEE. Trimming removed 0 bases from V and 4 bases from J, with 10 bases in between. The CDR3 totals 14 residues. The CDR3 loop reads CASSVAAGRETQYF. CDR3 sequence (DNA): TGTGCCAGCAGCGTAGCGGCAGGGCGAGAGACCCAGTACTTC.

The chain is built from TRBV18 and TRBJ1-5; D not certain. In germline, CDR1 is KGHSH, CDR2 LQKENI. Trimming left V 2 bases short and J 5 bases short, with 7 bases between. The CDR3 runs to 13 residues. CDR3 DNA sequence: TGTGCCAGCTCACCAAACATCTATCAGCCCCAGCATTTT. This codes for CASSPNIYQPQHF.

This chain joins TRBV7-9 and TRBJ1-4; tentatively, D is TRBD1 (6 bases). CDR1 is SEHNR, CDR2 FQNEAQ, per germline (reference sequence). The CDR3 totals 14 residues. V lost 5 bases, J lost 4 bases, and 11 bases lay in between. CDR3 DNA: TGTGCCAGCAGCCGGACAGTGGGTAATGAAAAACTGTTTTTT. Its protein is CASSRTVGNEKLFF. Full variable domain (outside the CDR3, taken from reference TRBV7-9 and TRBJ1-4): DTGVSQNPRHKITKRGQNVTFRCDPISEHNRLYWYRQTLGQGPEFLTYFQNEAQLEKSRLLSDRFSAERPKGSFSTLEIQRTEQGDSAMYLCASSRTVGNEKLFFGSGTQLSVL.

This clone appeared a few times. V and J are TRBV27 and TRBJ2-7; weak D call: TRBD1 (5 bases). The V gene's germline CDR1 is MNHEY and CDR2 SMNVEV (reference sequence). The CDR3 has 20 residues. The ends were cut back, 3 bases at V and 2 bases at J, with 29 bases in the middle. DNA for the CDR3: TGTGCCAGCAGTTTTTGGTGGGTCGGACAAGACCCCGGTGAGACCTACGAGCAGTACTTC. It specifies CASSFWWVGQDPGETYEQYF.

V and J are TRBV3-1 (or the pseudogene TRBV3-2) and TRBJ2-7; 7 positions match TRBD1. Germline V gives CDR1 LGHDT, CDR2 YNNKEL (reference sequence). CDR3 size: 18 residues. Trimming removed 5 bases from V and 3 bases from J; junction bases left unmatched: 19. The CDR3 protein is CASSFSVPTGPQIYEQYF. DNA for the CDR3: TGTGCCAGCAGCTTTTCGGTTCCGACAGGGCCCCAAATCTACGAGCAGTACTTC.

This clone has just a few counts. This CDR3 is also generated by other DNA sequences in the sample. The chain joins TRBV18 to TRBJ1-1; D is possibly TRBD1 (6 bases). Germline V CDR1 and CDR2: KGHSH, LQKENI. CDR3 length: 14 amino acids. V was trimmed by 3 bases and J by 0 bases, leaving 8 bases between them. The CDR3 DNA reads TGTGCCAGCTCACCCGGACAGATGAACACTGAAGCTTTCTTT. Its translation is CASSPGQMNTEAFF.

The V call is TRBV3-1 (or the pseudogene TRBV3-2), the J call TRBJ2-1, with 9 nucleotides matching TRBD2. Germline loops: CDR1 LGHDT, CDR2 YNNKEL (reference sequence). This CDR3 is built from 17 residues. J lost 7 bases, V lost 0 bases, and 10 bases had no gene match. DNA of the CDR3: TGTGCCAGCAGCCAAGATCGCGGGAGGGCCAAGGGGAATGAGCAGTTCTTC. This gives the protein CASSQDRGRAKGNEQFF.

The genes are TRBV25-1 and TRBJ1-6, with D perhaps TRBD1 (5 bases). The CDR3 length is 14 residues. V shed 5 bases and J shed 8 bases, with 13 bases lying between them. The germline gives CDR1 MGHDK, CDR2 SYGVNS. The DNA of the CDR3 is TGTGCCAGCAGTCTTGGGGCCCGGGATTCACCCCTCCACTTT. Translated, it gives CASSLGARDSPLHF.

The gene calls are TRBV20-1 and TRBJ2-5; D remains ambiguous. V was clipped by 3 bases and J by 0 bases, with 14 bases between them. From germline, CDR1 is DFQATT and CDR2 SNEGSKA (reference sequence). The CDR3 is 15 residues long. The CDR3 here is CSASSGQPYQETQYF. The CDR3 DNA follows: TGCAGTGCTAGTTCTGGGCAGCCGTACCAAGAGACCCAGTACTTC.

The chain couples TRBV5-1 to TRBJ2-2; D gene uncertain. Germline-derived CDR1 and CDR2 are SGHRS and YFSETQ. Between the trimmed V and J ends, which lost 4 bases and 1 base, there was a span of 11 bases. This CDR3 comprises 15 residues. CDR3 loop: CASSEVVGNTGELFF. DNA of the CDR3: TGCGCCAGCAGCGAGGTCGTAGGGAACACCGGGGAGCTGTTTTTT. Using reference TRBV5-1 and TRBJ2-2 for the parts outside the CDR3, the full variable domain is KAGVTQTPRYLIKTRGQQVTLSCSPISGHRSVSWYQQTPGQGLQFLFEYFSETQRNKGNFPGRFSGRQFSNSRSEMNVSTLELGDSALYLCASSEVVGNTGELFFGEGSRLTVL.

This clone was seen more than once but under ten times. This chain connects TRBV7-9 to TRBJ1-5; a possible D gene is TRBD1 (6 bases). The germline V gene has CDR1 SEHNR and CDR2 FQNEAQ (reference sequence). The V and J ends lost 5 bases and 2 bases respectively, with 13 bases between them. This CDR3 has 15 amino acids. The CDR3 region has the DNA TGTGCCAGCAGCCAAGGGGGGGGCGGCAATCAGCCCCAGCATTTT. It is translated as CASSQGGGGNQPQHF.

This chain joins TRBV5-1 and TRBJ1-1; weak D call: TRBD1 (5 bases). V dropped 0 bases and J dropped 3 bases, with 12 bases sitting between them. The germline CDR1 and CDR2 sequences are SGHRS and YFSETQ. The CDR3 loop spans 15 amino acids. This chain's CDR3 is CASSLESGFYTEAFF. CDR3 bases: TGCGCCAGCAGCTTGGAGTCAGGGTTTTACACTGAAGCTTTCTTT.

V usage is TRBV20-1 and J usage is TRBJ2-5; TRBD2 is a possible D gene (6 bases). Trimming shortened V by 6 bases and J by 5 bases, and 10 bases separated the two germline ends. Germline CDR1 and CDR2: DFQATT and SNEGSKA (reference sequence). The CDR3 totals 11 residues. The CDR3: CSAAGRETQYF. The CDR3 DNA is TGCAGTGCGGCGGGACGGGAGACCCAGTACTTC.

The genes are TRBV29-1 and TRBJ2-7, with 13 nucleotides matching TRBD2. The CDR3 has 13 residues. Per the germline V gene, CDR1 is SQVTM and CDR2 is ANQGSEA. V lost 4 bases to trimming and J lost 6 bases; unmatched junction nucleotides: 3. The CDR3 DNA reads as TGCAGCGTTGCCAGACTAGCGGGAGGCGAGCAGTACTTC. As protein: CSVARLAGGEQYF.

This rearrangement joins TRBV14 to TRBJ2-7; 10 bases map to TRBD1. Per the germline V gene, CDR1 is SGHDN and CDR2 is FVKESK. The CDR3 totals 15 residues. With 1 base clipped from V and 3 bases from J, the junction kept 3 bases outside the gene matches. This CDR3 reads CASSQGTGGFYEQYF. CDR3 sequence (DNA): TGTGCCAGCAGCCAAGGGACAGGGGGTTTCTACGAGCAGTACTTC.

In its sample, this clone was seen once. V and J are TRBV3-1 (or the pseudogene TRBV3-2) and TRBJ2-1; D unclear. The CDR3 loop spans 15 amino acids. Germline V gene data show CDR1 as LGHDT and CDR2 as YNNKEL (reference sequence). Trimming took 8 bases from V and 1 from J, leaving 15 bases between them. The CDR3 DNA reads as TGTGCCAGCCCCGACCGTACGAGGTCCTACAATGAGCAGTTCTTC. This gives the protein CASPDRTRSYNEQFF.